These T cell receptor beta chains were read from a single sample in a study of early T cells in non-severe SARS-CoV-2 infection. MiXCR was run by TCRdb on the 5' RACE reads, yielding one entry per CDR3 protein. In the table there are 90,000 to 100,000 distinct CDR3 sequences, approximately 13% of which are singletons. Material for sequencing was whole blood. The receptors here all came from an adult who was a healthcare worker with PCR-confirmed SARS-CoV-2 infection or an uninfected control (not recorded which). CDR3s include the opening cysteine and the closing phenylalanine or tryptophan. The order of the fields is clone size, D gene, CDR3 length, V gene, J gene, CDR3 DNA, CDR3 protein. A D gene is named only where the DNA matches it firmly. Clone size is shown for a subset of rows, as once, few, many or a class of expanded clone.

abundance: many; d_gene: TRBD2; len: 18; v_gene: TRBV6-5; j_gene: TRBJ2-3; CDR3nt: TGTGCCAGCAGTCCGGCCCGTGGGGCGGGGGGACTAACAGATACGCAGTATTTT; CDR3aa: CASSPARGAGGLTDTQYF
abundance: NA; d_gene: TRBD1; len: 15; v_gene: TRBV6-1; j_gene: TRBJ2-3; CDR3nt: TGTGCCAGCAGTCCCGGGACAGGGAGAACAGATACGCAGTATTTT; CDR3aa: CASSPGTGRTDTQYF
abundance: many; d_gene: NA; len: 16; v_gene: TRBV27; j_gene: TRBJ1-1; CDR3nt: TGTGCCAGCAGTTCGGAATTTTGGACAGCCAACACTGAAGCTTTCTTT; CDR3aa: CASSSEFWTANTEAFF
abundance: few; d_gene: NA; len: 15; v_gene: TRBV2; j_gene: TRBJ2-2; CDR3nt: TGTGCCAGCAGTGTTTCGGCAGGGGGGGTCAGGGAGCTGTTTTTT; CDR3aa: CASSVSAGGVRELFF
abundance: few; d_gene: NA; len: 13; v_gene: TRBV27; j_gene: TRBJ1-2; CDR3nt: TGTGCCAGCAGCCCGGGACGGAACTATGGCTACACCTTC; CDR3aa: CASSPGRNYGYTF
abundance: few; d_gene: NA; len: 14; v_gene: TRBV12-3/TRBV12-4; j_gene: TRBJ1-5; CDR3nt: TGTGCCAGCACCCGGACAGCCATTAATCAGCCCCAGCATTTT; CDR3aa: CASTRTAINQPQHF
abundance: many; d_gene: NA; len: 18; v_gene: TRBV21-1; j_gene: TRBJ1-6; CDR3nt: TGTGCCAGTACCGTTGAAAATACGGAATTACTAAATAATTCACCCCTCCACTTT; CDR3aa: CASTVENTELLNNSPLHF
abundance: few; d_gene: NA; len: 13; v_gene: TRBV29-1; j_gene: TRBJ2-3; CDR3nt: TGCAGCGGCCGTTGGGGGACCATTGATACGCAGTATTTT; CDR3aa: CSGRWGTIDTQYF
abundance: many; d_gene: NA; len: 13; v_gene: TRBV5-1; j_gene: TRBJ2-1; CDR3nt: TGCGCCAGCAGCTTACAGGGTTACAATGAGCAGTTCTTC; CDR3aa: CASSLQGYNEQFF
abundance: many; d_gene: NA; len: 12; v_gene: TRBV28; j_gene: TRBJ2-7; CDR3nt: TGTGCCAGCAGCTTAGGGGGGGGCGAGCAGTACTTC; CDR3aa: CASSLGGGEQYF
abundance: NA; d_gene: NA; len: 10; v_gene: TRBV29-1; j_gene: TRBJ1-1; CDR3nt: TGCAGCGTTGAACAAACCGGGGCTTTCTTT; CDR3aa: CSVEQTGAFF
abundance: NA; d_gene: NA; len: 15; v_gene: TRBV28; j_gene: TRBJ1-5; CDR3nt: TGTGCCAGCACCCGGAGAGGTTCTAGCAATCAGCCCCAGCATTTT; CDR3aa: CASTRRGSSNQPQHF
abundance: NA; d_gene: NA; len: 11; v_gene: TRBV29-1; j_gene: TRBJ1-1; CDR3nt: TGCAGCGCCAACGGTAGGACTGAAGCTTTCTTT; CDR3aa: CSANGRTEAFF
abundance: few; d_gene: NA; len: 16; v_gene: TRBV9; j_gene: TRBJ2-7; CDR3nt: TGTGCCAGCAGCGTTGGGTTAGGTGGGGGCGAGGACGAGCAGTACTTC; CDR3aa: CASSVGLGGGEDEQYF
abundance: few; d_gene: NA; len: 17; v_gene: TRBV5-1; j_gene: TRBJ1-6; CDR3nt: TGCGCCAGCAGCTTGAACCTACAGGGAGCTGGTAATTCACCCCTCCACTTT; CDR3aa: CASSLNLQGAGNSPLHF
abundance: many; d_gene: TRBD2; len: 15; v_gene: TRBV12-3/TRBV12-4; j_gene: TRBJ2-5; CDR3nt: TGTGCCAGCAGACCGGGACTAGCGGGGAAAGAGACCCAGTACTTC; CDR3aa: CASRPGLAGKETQYF
abundance: NA; d_gene: NA; len: 13; v_gene: TRBV5-1; j_gene: TRBJ2-7; CDR3nt: TGCGCCAGCAGCCCGGACAGCTCCTACGAGCAGTACTTC; CDR3aa: CASSPDSSYEQYF
abundance: NA; d_gene: TRBD1; len: 15; v_gene: TRBV6-2/TRBV6-3; j_gene: TRBJ1-1; CDR3nt: TGTGCCAGCAGACCCGCGACAGGGGCCGGGACTGAAGCTTTCTTT; CDR3aa: CASRPATGAGTEAFF
abundance: NA; d_gene: TRBD2; len: 15; v_gene: TRBV29-1; j_gene: TRBJ2-3; CDR3nt: TGCAGCGTTGCTCTCCTCGGGACTATCACAGATACGCAGTATTTT; CDR3aa: CSVALLGTITDTQYF
abundance: few; d_gene: NA; len: 14; v_gene: TRBV28; j_gene: TRBJ2-3; CDR3nt: TGTGCCAGCACACAGGGAGGCGGCACAGATACGCAGTATTTT; CDR3aa: CASTQGGGTDTQYF
abundance: few; d_gene: NA; len: 16; v_gene: TRBV11-2; j_gene: TRBJ2-1; CDR3nt: TGTGCCAGCAGCTTAGGGGCAGAGAGCTCCTACAATGAGCAGTTCTTC; CDR3aa: CASSLGAESSYNEQFF
abundance: NA; d_gene: NA; len: 14; v_gene: TRBV5-1; j_gene: TRBJ1-1; CDR3nt: TGCGCCAGCAGTAGTAGTAGGGGAGGCACTGAAGCTTTCTTT; CDR3aa: CASSSSRGGTEAFF
abundance: many; d_gene: TRBD2; len: 14; v_gene: TRBV13; j_gene: TRBJ2-5; CDR3nt: TGTGCCAGCAGCAACGGACTAGCGTGGGAGACCCAGTACTTC; CDR3aa: CASSNGLAWETQYF
abundance: many; d_gene: TRBD1; len: 15; v_gene: TRBV24-1; j_gene: TRBJ2-7; CDR3nt: TGTGCCACCAGTGAGACTACCGGGACAGTCTACGAGCAGTACTTC; CDR3aa: CATSETTGTVYEQYF
abundance: few; d_gene: NA; len: 14; v_gene: TRBV5-1; j_gene: TRBJ1-5; CDR3nt: TGCGCCAGCAGCTTGGAGGGGGGATATCAGCCCCAGCATTTT; CDR3aa: CASSLEGGYQPQHF
abundance: few; d_gene: NA; len: 13; v_gene: TRBV2; j_gene: TRBJ2-7; CDR3nt: TGTGCCTCGGACGGGGCAGACTCCTACGAGCAGTACTTC; CDR3aa: CASDGADSYEQYF